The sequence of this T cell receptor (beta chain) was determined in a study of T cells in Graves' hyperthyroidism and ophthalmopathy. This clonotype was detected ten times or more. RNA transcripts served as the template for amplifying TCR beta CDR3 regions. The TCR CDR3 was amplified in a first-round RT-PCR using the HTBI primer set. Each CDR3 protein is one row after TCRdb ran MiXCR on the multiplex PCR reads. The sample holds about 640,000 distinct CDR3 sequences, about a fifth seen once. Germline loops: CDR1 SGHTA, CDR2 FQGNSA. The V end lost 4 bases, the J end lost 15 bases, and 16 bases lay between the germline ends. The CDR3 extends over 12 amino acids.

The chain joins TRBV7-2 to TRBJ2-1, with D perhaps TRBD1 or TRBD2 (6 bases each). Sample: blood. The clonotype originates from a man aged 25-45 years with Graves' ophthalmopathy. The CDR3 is CASSYVLGGWFF. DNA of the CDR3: TGTGCCAGCAGCTACGTTTTGGGGGGCTGGTTCTTC. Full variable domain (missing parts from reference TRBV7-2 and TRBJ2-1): GAGVSQSPSNKVTEKGKDVELRCDPISGHTALYWYRQSLGQGLEFLIYFQGNSAPDKSGLPSDRFSAERTGGSVSTLTIQRTQQEDSAVYLCASSYVLGGWFFGPGTRLTVL.